Reported below is one T cell receptor beta chain. Its antigen is undetermined. PCR was performed using 60 Vbeta and 13 Jbeta primers. Assay: immunoSEQ multiplex PCR; the TCRdb copy retains only in-frame clones and omits some. The top ten clones hold approximately 0.97% of a sample with some 140,000 clones, around 77% of them seen once. Germline loops: CDR1 SEHNR, CDR2 FQNEAQ (reference sequence). This CDR3 spans 14 amino acids. Between the trimmed V and J ends, which lost 5 bases and 0 bases, there was a span of 10 bases. This entry comes from a study of cytomegalovirus exposure and HLA in healthy donors. Findings of the study overall: Cytomegalovirus status was reportedly diagnosed by the classifier with high sensitivity and specificity. At a 0.05 false discovery rate, a later analysis found approximately 15,000 TCR beta sequences to be associated with HLA alleles. Analysis was performed later, and it showed HLA-associated TCR beta chains to be more clonally expanded than equally common others. Association of a missense DCLRE1C variant with TCR beta V- and J-gene trimming was reported in a later analysis.

Sequencing was performed on PBMCs. This TCR derives from a man aged 18 to 29 in good health and CMV-seronegative. This chain uses TRBV7-9 with TRBJ1-1; tentatively, D is TRBD1 (5 bases). The CDR3 here is CASSAGRLNTEAFF. Written as DNA, the CDR3 is TGTGCCAGCAGCGCGGGACGGCTGAACACTGAAGCTTTCTTT.